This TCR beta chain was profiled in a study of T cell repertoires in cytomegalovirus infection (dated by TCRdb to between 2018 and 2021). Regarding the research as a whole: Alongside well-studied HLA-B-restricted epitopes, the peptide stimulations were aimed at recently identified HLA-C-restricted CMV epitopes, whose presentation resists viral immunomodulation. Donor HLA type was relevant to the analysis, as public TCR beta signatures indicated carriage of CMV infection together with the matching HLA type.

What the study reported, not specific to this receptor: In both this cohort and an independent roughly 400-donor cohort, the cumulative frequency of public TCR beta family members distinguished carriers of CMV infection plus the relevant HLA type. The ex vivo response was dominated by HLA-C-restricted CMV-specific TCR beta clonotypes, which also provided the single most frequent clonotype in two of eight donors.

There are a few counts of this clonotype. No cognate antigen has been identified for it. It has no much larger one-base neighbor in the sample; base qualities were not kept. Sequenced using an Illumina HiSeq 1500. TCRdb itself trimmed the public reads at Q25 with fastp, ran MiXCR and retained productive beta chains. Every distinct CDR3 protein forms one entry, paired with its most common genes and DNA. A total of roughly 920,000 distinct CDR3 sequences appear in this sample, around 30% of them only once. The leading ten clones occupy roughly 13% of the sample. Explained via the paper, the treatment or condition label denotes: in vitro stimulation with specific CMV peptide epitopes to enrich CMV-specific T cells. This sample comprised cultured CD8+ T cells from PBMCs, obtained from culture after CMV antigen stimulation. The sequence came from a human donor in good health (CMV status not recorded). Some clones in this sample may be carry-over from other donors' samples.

The sequenced DNA is TGCAGTGCTAGCGGTTCTGGGAAACTGTTTTTT. Its product reads: CSASGSGKLFF. The V and J segments used are TRBV20-1 and TRBJ1-4; no D segment can be confidently identified. V gives up 3 bases and J gives up 11 bases, and the segment between their germline ends measures 10 bases. Spanning cysteine to phenylalanine, the CDR3 consists of 11 amino acids. Left in the record is the CDR3 DNA by itself, 33 bases read in frame from the first base. CDR1 and CDR2 are drawn from the germline V gene (reference sequence): DFQATT, SNEGSKA.